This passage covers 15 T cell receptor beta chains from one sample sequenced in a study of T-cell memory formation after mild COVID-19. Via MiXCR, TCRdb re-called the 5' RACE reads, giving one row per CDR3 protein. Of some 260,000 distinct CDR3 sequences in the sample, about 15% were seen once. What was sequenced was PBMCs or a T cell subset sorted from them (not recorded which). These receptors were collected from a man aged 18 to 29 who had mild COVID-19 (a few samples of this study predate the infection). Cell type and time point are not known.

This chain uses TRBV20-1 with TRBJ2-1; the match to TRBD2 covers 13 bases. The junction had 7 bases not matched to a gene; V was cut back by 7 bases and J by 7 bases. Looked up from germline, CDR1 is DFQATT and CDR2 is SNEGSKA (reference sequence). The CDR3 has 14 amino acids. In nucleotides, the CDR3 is TGCAGTGAAGCCCCGACTAGCGGGGGGAATGAGCAGTTCTTC. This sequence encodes CSEAPTSGGNEQFF.

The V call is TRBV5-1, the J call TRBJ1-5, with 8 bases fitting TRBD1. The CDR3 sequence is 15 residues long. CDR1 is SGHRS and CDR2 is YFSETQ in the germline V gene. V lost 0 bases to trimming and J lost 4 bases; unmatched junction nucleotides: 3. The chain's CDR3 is CASSLDGQGNQPQHF. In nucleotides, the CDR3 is TGCGCCAGCAGCTTGGATGGACAGGGTAATCAGCCCCAGCATTTT. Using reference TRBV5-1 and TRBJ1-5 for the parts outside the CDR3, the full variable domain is KAGVTQTPRYLIKTRGQQVTLSCSPISGHRSVSWYQQTPGQGLQFLFEYFSETQRNKGNFPGRFSGRQFSNSRSEMNVSTLELGDSALYLCASSLDGQGNQPQHFGDGTRLSIL.

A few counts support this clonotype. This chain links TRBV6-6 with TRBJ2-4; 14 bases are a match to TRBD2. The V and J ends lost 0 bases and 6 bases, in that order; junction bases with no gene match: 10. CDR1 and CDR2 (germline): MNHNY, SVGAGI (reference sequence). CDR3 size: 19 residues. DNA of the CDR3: TGTGCCAGCAGTTACTCCTCCGTGACTAGCGGGGGGGGAGTAAACATTCAGTACTTC. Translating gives CASSYSSVTSGGGVNIQYF.

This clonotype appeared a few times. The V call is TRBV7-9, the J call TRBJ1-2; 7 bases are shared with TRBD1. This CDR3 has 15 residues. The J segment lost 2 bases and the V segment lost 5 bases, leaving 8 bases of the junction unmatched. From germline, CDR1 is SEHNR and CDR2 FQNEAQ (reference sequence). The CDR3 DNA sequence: TGTGCCAGCAGCCCTGTGATGGGACAGAACTATGGCTACACCTTC. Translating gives CASSPVMGQNYGYTF. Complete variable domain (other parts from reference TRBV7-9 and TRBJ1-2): DTGVSQNPRHKITKRGQNVTFRCDPISEHNRLYWYRQTLGQGPEFLTYFQNEAQLEKSRLLSDRFSAERPKGSFSTLEIQRTEQGDSAMYLCASSPVMGQNYGYTFGSGTRLTVV.

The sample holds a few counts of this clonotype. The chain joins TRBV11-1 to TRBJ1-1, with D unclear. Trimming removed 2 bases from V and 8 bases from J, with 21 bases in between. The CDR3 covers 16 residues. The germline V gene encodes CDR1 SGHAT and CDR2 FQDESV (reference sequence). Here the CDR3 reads CASSLSFQPPSGEAFF. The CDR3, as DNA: TGTGCCAGCAGCTTATCCTTCCAGCCTCCGTCTGGGGAAGCTTTCTTT.

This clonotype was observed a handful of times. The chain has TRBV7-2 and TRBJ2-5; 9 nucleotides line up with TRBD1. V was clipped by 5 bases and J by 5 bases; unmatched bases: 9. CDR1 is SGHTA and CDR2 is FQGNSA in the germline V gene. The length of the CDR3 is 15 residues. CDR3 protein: CASSGDRVTLETQYF. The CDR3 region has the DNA TGTGCCAGCAGCGGGGACAGGGTCACCTTGGAGACCCAGTACTTC.

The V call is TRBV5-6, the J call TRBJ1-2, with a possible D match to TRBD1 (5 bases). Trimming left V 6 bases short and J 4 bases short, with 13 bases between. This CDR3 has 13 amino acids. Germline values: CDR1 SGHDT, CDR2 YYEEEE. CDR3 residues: CASNKGWSYGYTF. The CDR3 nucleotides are TGTGCCAGCAATAAGGGGTGGAGCTATGGCTACACCTTC.

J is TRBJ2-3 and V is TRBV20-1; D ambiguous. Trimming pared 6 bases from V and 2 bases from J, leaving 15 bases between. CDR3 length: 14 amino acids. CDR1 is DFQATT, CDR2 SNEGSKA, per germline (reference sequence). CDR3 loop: CSAPMGSLTDTQYF. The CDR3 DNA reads TGCAGTGCCCCCATGGGGTCCCTCACAGATACGCAGTATTTT.

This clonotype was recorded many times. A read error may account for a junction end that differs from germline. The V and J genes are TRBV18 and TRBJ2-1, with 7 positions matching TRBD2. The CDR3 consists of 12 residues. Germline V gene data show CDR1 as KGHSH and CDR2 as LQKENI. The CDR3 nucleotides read TGCGCCAGCAGTCCGGGGGGTAATGAGCAGTTCTTC. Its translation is CASSPGGNEQFF.

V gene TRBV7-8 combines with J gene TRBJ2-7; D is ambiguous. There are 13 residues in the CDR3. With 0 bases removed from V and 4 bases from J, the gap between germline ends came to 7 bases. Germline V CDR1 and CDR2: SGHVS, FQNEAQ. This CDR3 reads CASSLAVPYEQYF. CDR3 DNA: TGTGCCAGCAGCTTAGCTGTGCCTTACGAGCAGTACTTC.

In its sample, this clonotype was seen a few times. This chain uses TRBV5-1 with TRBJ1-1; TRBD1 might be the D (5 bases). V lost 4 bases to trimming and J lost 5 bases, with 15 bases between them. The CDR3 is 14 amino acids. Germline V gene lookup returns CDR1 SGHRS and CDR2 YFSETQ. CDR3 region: CASSPGAGGTEAFF. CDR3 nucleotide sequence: TGCGCCAGCAGCCCTGGGGCCGGGGGGACTGAAGCTTTCTTT.

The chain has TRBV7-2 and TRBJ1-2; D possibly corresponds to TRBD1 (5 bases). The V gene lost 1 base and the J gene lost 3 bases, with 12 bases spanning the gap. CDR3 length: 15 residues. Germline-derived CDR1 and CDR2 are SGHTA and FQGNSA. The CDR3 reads CASSLEIRRDYGYTF. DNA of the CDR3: TGTGCCAGCAGCTTAGAGATCCGCAGGGACTATGGCTACACCTTC.

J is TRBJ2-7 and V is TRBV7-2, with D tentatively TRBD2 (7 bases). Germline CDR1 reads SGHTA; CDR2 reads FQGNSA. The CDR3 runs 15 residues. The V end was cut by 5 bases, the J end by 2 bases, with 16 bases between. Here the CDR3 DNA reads TGTGCCAGCAGCCCTGGGAGGGGGGCTACCTACGAGCAGTACTTC. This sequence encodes CASSPGRGATYEQYF.

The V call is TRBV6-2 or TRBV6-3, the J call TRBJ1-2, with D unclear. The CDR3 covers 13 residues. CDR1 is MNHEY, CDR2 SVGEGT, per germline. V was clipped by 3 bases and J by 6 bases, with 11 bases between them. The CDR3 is CASSYRDIDGYTF. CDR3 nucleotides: TGTGCCAGCAGTTATCGAGACATAGATGGCTACACCTTC.

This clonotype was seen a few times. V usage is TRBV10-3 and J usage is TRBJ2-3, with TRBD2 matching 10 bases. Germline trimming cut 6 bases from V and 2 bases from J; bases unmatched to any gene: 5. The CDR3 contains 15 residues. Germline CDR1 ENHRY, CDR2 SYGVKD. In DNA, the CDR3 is TGTGCCATCAGCCTTACTAGCGGGGTCACAGATACGCAGTATTTT. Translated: CAISLTSGVTDTQYF.